This T cell receptor beta chain originates from a study of human T cells and chemical hapten exposure. CDR3 length equals 14 residues. The junction had 6 bases not matched to a gene; V was cut back by 5 bases and J by 6 bases. This clonotype was observed a few times. The time point denotes: patch test 2, 6 weeks after DPC sensitization. Documented treatment: therapeutic diphenylcyclopropenone sensitization with weekly scalp DPC. A single record per CDR3 protein comes from TCRdb applying MiXCR to the RACE reads. There are about 140,000 distinct CDR3 sequences in the sample; 10% to 15% occur only once, and under 1.5% lies in the top ten.

V and J are TRBV12-3 or TRBV12-4 and TRBJ2-7, with 11 bases lining up with TRBD1. Specimen: whole blood, collected in connection with sensitization to the hapten diphenylcyclopropenone (DPC). The TCR sequence derives from a woman in her fifties or sixties with alopecia areata. Some clones in this sample may be carry-over from other donors' samples. The CDR3 sequence is CASSPRTGGGEQYF. CDR3 sequence (DNA): TGTGCCAGCAGTCCCCGGACAGGGGGCGGCGAGCAGTACTTC.